This TCR beta chain was captured by sequencing in a study of T cell changes during pregnancy in multiple sclerosis. Here immunoSEQ multiplex PCR was the method, and the copy in TCRdb shows in-frame clones only, minus some. Found here are around 25,000 clones, around nine tenths of them singletons; the top ten hold under 8.5%. Unmatched junction bases numbered 8, after V lost 4 bases and J lost 0 bases. The V gene's germline CDR1 is SGHTA and CDR2 FQGTGA. The CDR3 runs 17 residues. Specimen: CD8+ T cells from peripheral blood mononuclear cells, collected in the second trimester of pregnancy. The gene calls are TRBV7-3 and TRBJ2-3; 9 bases agree with TRBD2. This clonotype originated in a female donor with multiple sclerosis, enrolled in a pregnancy study. The CDR3 coding sequence is TGTGCCAGCAGCTCCCCCAGCGGGGGGACGAGCACAGATACGCAGTATTTT. Amino acid sequence: CASSSPSGGTSTDTQYF.